These T cell receptor beta chains were read from a single sample in a study of control samples from healthy donors and cancer patients. Libraries were prepared by immunoSEQ multiplex PCR; TCRdb keeps only in-frame clonotypes and omits some of them. The data contain roughly 43,000 clones, around 87% of them seen just once; the ten biggest clones take up roughly 10%. Sequencing was done on a sample of PBMCs. These receptors came from a woman aged 55-70 years with lung cancer. CDR3s include the opening cysteine and the closing phenylalanine or tryptophan.

CDR3 protein | V gene
CASSQAGSPGELFF | TRBV3-1/TRBV3-2
CATPGSAGNTIYF | TRBV6-5
CASRTGGGGYTF | TRBV2
CASSLSYSTSARGETQYF | TRBV27
CASSFRETGELFF | TRBV5-6
CASSQDARAGAEQYF | TRBV4-3
CASSQPGGGIYEQYF | TRBV4-2
CASSVAAAGLRGYTF | TRBV9
CASSLGQGGGYTF | TRBV3-1/TRBV3-2
CASSLGGSTDTQYF | TRBV5-1
CAIRGNGAGSSYSGANVLTF | TRBV10-1
CASRQTSGSTDTQYF | TRBV7-6
CASSQDLNPGLGTQYF | TRBV4-3
CASSFAGGPYNEQFF | TRBV27
CASSEGGASGNTIYF | TRBV6-1
CASSLGTGPFNYGYTF | TRBV18
CASSLGGLANEKLFF | TRBV7-9
CASSKTEYSNQPQHF | TRBV6-6
CASSLDSGNQPQHF | TRBV7-2
CASSSYSGPPLDGYTF | TRBV11-2
CASSVLQQNTEAFF | TRBV9
CAISDFQTARTGELFF | TRBV10-3
CASSQGLAGGEGYEQYF | TRBV4-3
CASSRTGAFQETQYF | TRBV27
CASSPDSNYGYTF | TRBV5-1
CASSPEAGRAGDGYTF | TRBV19
CASSTYRLNTEAFF | TRBV5-5
CASSPLVIQGGEQYF | TRBV18
CASSLRAGGNTIYF | TRBV5-5
CASSPRASGNKNNEQFF | TRBV18
CASSPRFVYTGELFF | TRBV7-9
CASSFSVTGELFF | TRBV12-3/TRBV12-4